This entry is about one TCR beta chain. Its target is not known. Germline assignment: CDR1 ENHRY and CDR2 SYGVKD. The CDR3 is 11 amino acids. The ends lost 5 bases at V and 7 bases at J; junction bases unmatched: 1. The sample originates from a study of cytomegalovirus exposure and HLA in healthy donors. Study outcomes and limitations: Reports showed the classifier diagnosing cytomegalovirus status with high specificity and sensitivity.

The PCR was carried out with 60 Vbeta primers and 13 Jbeta primers. Assay used: immunoSEQ multiplex PCR; TCRdb lists only in-frame clones, some missing. Its table records about 210,000 clones. The material sequenced was PBMCs. The sequence was collected from a woman in her 30s in good health and CMV-seropositive. The chain employs TRBV10-3 and TRBJ2-7; TRBD1 agrees at 8 bases. CDR3 region: CAISRQGEQYF. CDR3 bases: TGTGCCATCAGTCGACAGGGGGAGCAGTACTTC.